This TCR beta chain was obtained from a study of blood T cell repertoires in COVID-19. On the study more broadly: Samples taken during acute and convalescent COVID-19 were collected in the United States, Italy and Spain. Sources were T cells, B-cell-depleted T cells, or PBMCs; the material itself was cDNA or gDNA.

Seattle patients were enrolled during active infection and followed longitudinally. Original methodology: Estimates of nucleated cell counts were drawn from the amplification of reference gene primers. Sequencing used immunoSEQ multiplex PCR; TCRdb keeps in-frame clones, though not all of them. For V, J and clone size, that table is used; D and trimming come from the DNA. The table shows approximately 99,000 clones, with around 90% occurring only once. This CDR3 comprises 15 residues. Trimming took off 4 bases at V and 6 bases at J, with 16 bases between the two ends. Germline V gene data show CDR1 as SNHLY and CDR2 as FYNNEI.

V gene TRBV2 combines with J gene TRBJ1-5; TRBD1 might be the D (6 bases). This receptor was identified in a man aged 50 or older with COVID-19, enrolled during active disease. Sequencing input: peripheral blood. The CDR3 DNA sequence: TGTGCCAGCAGTGTTCTACAGCGAGGGGGTCAGCCCCAGCATTTT. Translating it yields CASSVLQRGGQPQHF.